This entry features one T cell receptor beta chain sequence. Clones were read by immunoSEQ multiplex PCR, and TCRdb kept only the in-frame ones, dropping some. The profile shows about 150,000 clones, 79% of them singletons. The record originates from a study of blood T cell repertoires in COVID-19. Study at large: Donors in the United States, Italy and Spain gave samples during acute or convalescent COVID-19.

Germline CDR1 is SNHLY and CDR2 is FYNNEI. The V end lost 4 bases, the J end lost 4 bases, and 8 bases lay between the germline ends. The CDR3 loop spans 14 amino acids. Sequencing was done on a sample of peripheral blood. J is TRBJ1-6 and V is TRBV2; D is unclear. The receptor comes from a man between 50 and 59 years old with active or convalescent COVID-19. The CDR3 spells CASSVVQYNSPLHF. Written as DNA, the CDR3 is TGTGCCAGCAGTGTTGTACAATATAATTCACCCCTCCACTTT. Supplemented by reference TRBV2 and TRBJ1-6, the full variable domain reads EPEVTQTPSHQVTQMGQEVILRCVPISNHLYFYWYRQILGQKVEFLVSFYNNEISEKSEIFDDQFSVERPDGSNFTLKIRSTKLEDSAMYFCASSVVQYNSPLHFGNGTRLTVT.